The 29 T cell receptor beta chains below all came from one sample that was sequenced in a study of blood T cell repertoires in COVID-19. The repertoire was sequenced with immunoSEQ multiplex PCR; TCRdb's copy has only in-frame clones and lacks some. The sample lists a few hundred thousand clones, around 84% occurring once. Sequencing input: PBMCs or T cells enriched from blood (not recorded which). These receptors came from a man aged 35 to 55 who had been exposed to COVID-19.

The gene calls are TRBV9 and TRBJ1-6; D not resolved. The V end lost 3 bases, the J end lost 7 bases, and 8 bases lay between the germline ends. The CDR3 sequence is 13 residues long. CDR1 is SGDLS and CDR2 is YYNGEE in the germline V gene. The CDR3 is CASSETGNSPLHF. The CDR3 DNA follows: TGTGCCAGCAGCGAAACCGGGAATTCACCCCTCCACTTT.

The chain is built from TRBV18 and TRBJ1-2, with D perhaps TRBD1 (6 bases). The CDR3 spans 13 residues. V lost 6 bases to trimming and J lost 6 bases, with 14 bases between them. The germline V gene has CDR1 KGHSH and CDR2 LQKENI. The CDR3 bases are TGTGCCAGCTCGAGGGCCAGGGGTGATGGCTACACCTTC. Translating gives CASSRARGDGYTF. Drawing the rest from reference TRBV18 and TRBJ1-2, the complete variable domain is NAGVMQNPRHLVRRRGQEARLRCSPMKGHSHVYWYRQLPEEGLKFMVYLQKENIIDESGMPKERFSAEFPKEGPSILRIQQVVRGDSAAYFCASSRARGDGYTFGSGTRLTVV.

J is TRBJ1-2 and V is TRBV19; D perhaps matches TRBD1 (5 bases). CDR1 and CDR2 from the germline V gene are LNHDA and SQIVND (reference sequence). Trimming removed 4 bases at V and 6 bases at J, with 21 bases between. CDR3 length: 16 amino acids. CDR3 DNA sequence: TGTGCCAGTAGTAGATCGGTCGGCAGGGTCTACCATGGCTACACCTTC. The encoded protein is CASSRSVGRVYHGYTF.

The genes are TRBV7-9 and TRBJ2-7; D is possibly TRBD1 (6 bases). In germline, CDR1 is SEHNR, CDR2 FQNEAQ (reference sequence). The ends were cut back, 5 bases at V and 7 bases at J, with 24 bases in the middle. CDR3 length: 16 residues. This CDR3 is CASSGPKQGLLTEQYF. The CDR3 region has the DNA TGTGCCAGCAGCGGTCCTAAACAGGGTTTGTTAACTGAGCAGTACTTC.

Turning to this clone: The same CDR3 is also encoded by other DNA sequences in this sample. The gene calls are TRBV7-9 and TRBJ2-7, with a weak D call TRBD1 (6 bases). The CDR3 is 12 residues long. Germline V gene lookup returns CDR1 SEHNR and CDR2 FQNEAQ (reference sequence). The V end was cut by 4 bases, the J end by 4 bases, with 8 bases between. The CDR3: CASSSQGYEQYF. In DNA, the CDR3 is TGTGCCAGCAGCTCCCAGGGGTACGAGCAGTACTTC.

The chain employs TRBV7-3 and TRBJ1-1; D is unclear. CDR1 is SGHTA, CDR2 FQGTGA, per germline. This CDR3 contains 14 residues. V lost 2 bases and J 1 base, leaving 8 bases between the germline ends. CDR3 residues: CASSLVSTNTEAFF. The CDR3 bases are TGTGCCAGCAGCTTAGTGAGTACGAACACTGAAGCTTTCTTT.

V is TRBV5-4 and J is TRBJ1-1; TRBD1 might be the D (5 bases). The CDR3 runs 13 residues. Trimming removed 4 bases from V and 5 bases from J, with 12 bases in between. Germline values: CDR1 SGHNT, CDR2 YYREEE (reference sequence). CDR3 coding DNA: TGTGCCAGCAGCGGGGGGGGGAGAACTGAAGCTTTCTTT. This sequence encodes CASSGGGRTEAFF.

The chain couples TRBV4-1 to TRBJ2-7, with TRBD1 matching 9 bases. V was clipped by 5 bases and J by 3 bases; unmatched bases: 5. In germline, CDR1 is MGHRA, CDR2 YSYEKL. This CDR3 spans 14 amino acids. CDR3 sequence (DNA): TGCGCCAGCAGCGACACGGGACAGGGCTACGAGCAGTACTTC. Translated: CASSDTGQGYEQYF.

This chain uses TRBV9 with TRBJ1-6; maybe TRBD1 (5 bases). The CDR3 consists of 15 residues. Germline V CDR1 and CDR2: SGDLS, YYNGEE. V was clipped by 4 bases and J by 7 bases, with 15 bases between them. The CDR3 spells CASSTSGAANSPLHF. CDR3 DNA: TGTGCCAGCAGCACGAGTGGGGCAGCGAATTCACCCCTCCACTTT. The full variable domain, with the rest looked up from reference TRBV9 and TRBJ1-6, is DSGVTQTPKHLITATGQRVTLRCSPRSGDLSVYWYQQSLDQGLQFLIQYYNGEERAKGNILERFSAQQFPDLHSELNLSSLELGDSALYFCASSTSGAANSPLHFGNGTRLTVT.

The V call is TRBV7-9, the J call TRBJ2-7; 11 nucleotides align to TRBD2. CDR1 and CDR2 from the germline V gene are SEHNR and FQNEAQ (reference sequence). The CDR3 runs 14 residues. The J segment lost 6 bases and the V segment lost 7 bases, leaving 8 bases of the junction unmatched. The CDR3 spells CASISGTSGVEQYF. In DNA, the CDR3 is TGTGCCAGCATCTCCGGGACTAGCGGAGTCGAGCAGTACTTC. The full variable domain, in which reference TRBV7-9 and TRBJ2-7 provide the parts outside the CDR3, is DTGVSQNPRHKITKRGQNVTFRCDPISEHNRLYWYRQTLGQGPEFLTYFQNEAQLEKSRLLSDRFSAERPKGSFSTLEIQRTEQGDSAMYLCASISGTSGVEQYFGPGTRLTVT.

This clone appeared a single time. The V gene is TRBV18, the J gene TRBJ1-1; the D gene is possibly TRBD1 (6 bases). The V end lost 4 bases, the J end lost 2 bases, and 14 bases lay between the germline ends. The CDR3 has 15 amino acids. Germline V gene lookup returns CDR1 KGHSH and CDR2 LQKENI. The CDR3, as DNA: TGTGCCAGCTCACTAACCGGGGACATTAACACTGAAGCTTTCTTT. Protein sequence: CASSLTGDINTEAFF. The whole variable domain, filled in from reference TRBV18 and TRBJ1-1, reads NAGVMQNPRHLVRRRGQEARLRCSPMKGHSHVYWYRQLPEEGLKFMVYLQKENIIDESGMPKERFSAEFPKEGPSILRIQQVVRGDSAAYFCASSLTGDINTEAFFGQGTRLTVV.

This clone was seen only once. CDR3 nucleotide sequence: TGCAGCGTCAAAGTAAGCTCGGGGCTTCTAGCGTCGGGCTACACCTTC. It yields the protein CSVKVSSGLLASGYTF. The V gene is TRBV29-1, the J gene TRBJ1-2; possibly TRBD1 for D (5 bases). The germline gives CDR1 SQVTM, CDR2 ANQGSEA. The CDR3 covers 16 residues. Between the trimmed V and J ends, which lost 6 bases and 8 bases, there was a span of 28 bases.

The genes are TRBV11-2 and TRBJ2-1; D unclear. The CDR3 has 14 residues. The V gene lost 5 bases and the J gene lost 5 bases, with 13 bases spanning the gap. CDR1 is SGHAT and CDR2 is FQNNGV in the germline V gene. The DNA of the CDR3 is TGTGCCAGCAGCCAGAACATTCTTAACAATGAGCAGTTCTTC. Amino acids: CASSQNILNNEQFF.

The gene calls are TRBV2 and TRBJ1-5; unclear D gene. CDR1 and CDR2 from the germline V gene are SNHLY and FYNNEI. The CDR3 consists of 13 residues. Trimming shortened V by 3 bases and J by 6 bases, and 9 bases separated the two germline ends. The CDR3 DNA follows: TGTGCCAGCAGTGAGAGGGAAACTCAGCCCCAGCATTTT. Translating it yields CASSERETQPQHF.

The CDR3 sequence is CAITRTGGLHNEQFF. The CDR3 DNA sequence: TGTGCCATCACCCGAACCGGGGGACTTCACAATGAGCAGTTCTTC. This sequence joins TRBV10-3 and TRBJ2-1; TRBD2 is a possible D gene (6 bases). Germline V lookup: CDR1 ENHRY, CDR2 SYGVKD. The CDR3 runs to 15 residues. Trimming pared 7 bases from V and 5 bases from J, leaving 18 bases between.

Remarks on this clone: A junction boundary mismatches the germline segment, possibly from a read error. V and J are TRBV3-1 (or the pseudogene TRBV3-2) and TRBJ2-2, with a weak D call TRBD1 (5 bases). This CDR3 has 13 residues. The germline V gene has CDR1 LGHDT and CDR2 YNNKEL (reference sequence). The CDR3, as DNA: TGTGCCAGCAGCCAAGCCGACACGCCAGGGATGATTTTT. Protein product: CASSQADTPGMIF.

The chain employs TRBV2 and TRBJ1-1, with D hard to call. This CDR3 spans 13 amino acids. V shed 4 bases and J shed 8 bases, with 14 bases lying between them. Germline lookup yields CDR1 SNHLY and CDR2 FYNNEI. This CDR3 reads CASSAVLLREAFF. CDR3 DNA: TGTGCCAGCAGTGCTGTTCTCCTGAGAGAAGCTTTCTTT.

This chain uses TRBV2 with TRBJ2-2, with TRBD2 matching over 8 bases. J was trimmed by 2 bases and V by 8 bases; bases with no gene match: 13. Germline-derived CDR1 and CDR2 are SNHLY and FYNNEI. This CDR3 is 17 amino acids long. CDR3 DNA: TGTGCCAGCTTACCGGGCGGGGGGTGGACAAACACCGGGGAGCTGTTTTTT. This translates into CASLPGGGWTNTGELFF.

The V and J genes are TRBV12-3 or TRBV12-4 and TRBJ2-1, with D possibly TRBD1 on 5 matching bases. This CDR3 spans 13 amino acids. V gave up 5 bases and J gave up 6 bases, with 11 bases separating them. CDR3 DNA sequence: TGTGCCAGCAGTCTCACAGGCTTCAATGAGCAGTTCTTC. It encodes CASSLTGFNEQFF.

V gene TRBV29-1 combines with J gene TRBJ1-2, with D maybe TRBD1 (6 bases). The CDR3 is 14 amino acids. Deletions cut 5 bases from V and 6 bases from J, with 19 bases between. The germline CDR1 and CDR2 sequences are SQVTM and ANQGSEA. The CDR3 here is CSVITAGELDGYTF. Written as DNA, the CDR3 is TGCAGCGTTATCACCGCAGGGGAATTGGATGGCTACACCTTC.

The chain employs TRBV5-6 and TRBJ2-7, with D perhaps matching TRBD2 (5 bases). The germline CDR1 and CDR2 sequences are SGHDT and YYEEEE. The CDR3 covers 13 residues. Trimming stripped 3 bases from V and 1 base from J, with 8 bases between. The chain's CDR3 is CASSYGNSYEQYF. CDR3 nucleotide sequence: TGTGCCAGCAGCTACGGGAATTCCTACGAGCAGTACTTC.

The V call is TRBV7-3, the J call TRBJ2-7, with D possibly TRBD1 on 6 matching bases. The CDR3 is made up of 14 amino acids. Trimming removed 0 bases at V and 3 bases at J, with 9 bases between. Germline V gene sequence: CDR1 SGHTA, CDR2 FQGTGA. This CDR3 is CASSLTGAYYEQYF. The CDR3, as DNA: TGTGCCAGCAGCTTAACGGGGGCCTACTACGAGCAGTACTTC.

This chain links TRBV3-1 (or the pseudogene TRBV3-2) with TRBJ2-1; 13 bases fit TRBD2. The CDR3 length is 14 residues. V shed 7 bases and J 15 bases; nucleotides not matched to a gene: 12. Germline CDR1 is LGHDT and CDR2 is YNNKEL (reference sequence). The CDR3 sequence is CASTLGLAGAGLFF. In DNA, the CDR3 is TGTGCCAGCACCCTCGGACTAGCGGGAGCCGGGCTGTTCTTC.

V and J are TRBV20-1 and TRBJ2-5; 10 bases agree with TRBD1. The length of the CDR3 is 15 residues. The V gene end was trimmed by 3 bases and the J gene end by 5 bases; junction bases not matched to a gene: 9. Germline loops: CDR1 DFQATT, CDR2 SNEGSKA (reference sequence). CDR3 coding DNA: TGCAGTGCTAGTTGGACAGGGGGTTTCATGGAGACCCAGTACTTC. This sequence encodes CSASWTGGFMETQYF.

This clone was detected once. The chain couples TRBV11-2 to TRBJ1-1, with D tentatively TRBD1 (5 bases). This CDR3 contains 14 residues. The V end lost 7 bases, the J end lost 2 bases, and 14 bases lay between the germline ends. CDR1 is SGHAT, CDR2 FQNNGV, per germline. CDR3 sequence (DNA): TGTGCCAGCAAGATAGGTGGGGCAAACACTGAAGCTTTCTTT. Its translation is CASKIGGANTEAFF.

This clone was observed once. The CDR3 region has the DNA TGTGCCAGCAGCTTGTTTACTGGAAACCGGGACAGGCGGACTCGTGAAGCTTTCTTT. This sequence encodes CASSLFTGNRDRRTREAFF. The chain combines TRBV5-8 with TRBJ1-1, with TRBD1 matching 8 bases. CDR1 SGHTS and CDR2 YDEGEE come from the germline V gene. The CDR3 is made up of 19 amino acids. Germline trimming cut 1 base from V and 7 bases from J; bases unmatched to any gene: 21. The full variable domain, in which reference TRBV5-8 and TRBJ1-1 provide the parts outside the CDR3, is EAGVTQSPTHLIKTRGQQATLRCSPISGHTSVYWYQQALGLGLQFLLWYDEGEERNRGNFPPRFSGRQFPNYSSELNVNALELEDSALYLCASSLFTGNRDRRTREAFFGQGTRLTVV.

The CDR3 DNA reads as TGTGCCAGCGGCACGGGGCTCCACTTT. Protein product: CASGTGLHF. V usage is TRBV28 and J usage is TRBJ1-6; D gene uncertain. This CDR3 spans 9 amino acids. Germline loops: CDR1 MDHEN, CDR2 SYDVKM. With 8 bases removed from V and 16 bases from J, the gap between germline ends came to 9 bases. The full variable domain, in which reference TRBV28 and TRBJ1-6 provide the parts outside the CDR3, is DVKVTQSSRYLVKRTGEKVFLECVQDMDHENMFWYRQDPGLGLRLIYFSYDVKMKEKGDIPEGYSVSREKKERFSLILESASTNQTSMYLCASGTGLHFGNGTRLTVT.

Only a few counts were recorded for this clone. The sample carries other DNA sequences with the same CDR3. The chain links TRBV7-2 to TRBJ2-7; 10 nucleotides align to TRBD1. V lost 4 bases and J lost 4; bases outside the gene matches: 1. The germline V gene has CDR1 SGHTA and CDR2 FQGNSA. The CDR3 is 13 residues long. Here the CDR3 DNA reads TGTGCCAGCAGCTCGGACAGGGGGTACGAGCAGTACTTC. Its protein product is CASSSDRGYEQYF.

This clone has at least ten counts. Within the sample, other DNA sequences also encode this same CDR3. This chain joins TRBV29-1 and TRBJ2-7, with TRBD1 matching over 7 bases. The CDR3 is 13 amino acids. V lost 6 bases and J lost 0; bases outside the gene matches: 5. Germline V gene data show CDR1 as SQVTM and CDR2 as ANQGSEA. CDR3 residues: CSVRGTYSYEQYF. In DNA form, the CDR3 reads TGCAGCGTCAGGGGGACCTACTCCTACGAGCAGTACTTC.